The 5 T cell receptor beta chains reported below all come from one sample, sequenced in a study of OX40 agonist ivuxolimab in advanced cancers. This table comes from immunoSEQ multiplex PCR, and its TCRdb copy is limited to in-frame clones, with some not included. The sample carries tens of thousands of clones, approximately 90% recorded once. This material consisted of CD4+ or CD8+ T cells sorted from blood, taken in a trial of the OX40 agonist ivuxolimab. The receptors were sampled from an adult with an advanced solid tumor such as melanoma, head and neck, liver or kidney cancer.

V gene TRBV11-2 combines with J gene TRBJ2-3; D is ambiguous. CDR3 length equals 15 residues. Germline V gene sequence: CDR1 SGHAT, CDR2 FQNNGV. V lost 4 bases and J lost 4, with 15 bases in between. CDR3 protein: CASSYEQGMADTQYF. The CDR3 nucleotides are TGTGCCAGCAGCTACGAGCAAGGGATGGCAGATACGCAGTATTTT.

The J gene is TRBJ1-5, the V gene TRBV27; D possibly corresponds to TRBD1 (6 bases). Trimming left V 3 bases short and J 5 bases short, with 8 bases between. Germline assignment: CDR1 MNHEY and CDR2 SMNVEV (reference sequence). The CDR3 runs to 13 residues. The CDR3 DNA is TGTGCCAGCAGTTTGGGGGCTCATCAGCCCCAGCATTTT. Translation: CASSLGAHQPQHF.

The V gene is TRBV4-3, the J gene TRBJ2-5, with 10 positions matching TRBD2. The CDR3 runs to 17 residues. The V gene end was trimmed by 0 bases and the J gene end by 7 bases; junction bases not matched to a gene: 11. CDR1 is LGHNA, CDR2 YSLEER, per germline. The DNA for the CDR3 is TGCGCCAGCAGCCAAGAAGCTCCTAGCGGGAGTTTTAGGACCCAGTACTTC. Translated: CASSQEAPSGSFRTQYF.

The chain uses TRBV4-1 and TRBJ2-4, with D possibly matching TRBD1 (6 bases). Germline V gives CDR1 MGHRA, CDR2 YSYEKL. This CDR3 contains 15 residues. With 3 bases removed from V and 7 bases from J, the gap between germline ends came to 16 bases. The CDR3 DNA follows: TGCGCCAGCAGCCACCCCCCGGGACACGATAACATTCAGTACTTC. Residues: CASSHPPGHDNIQYF.

About this clone itself: The same CDR3 is also encoded by other DNA sequences in this sample. V usage is TRBV27 and J usage is TRBJ1-6; 10 bases are a match to TRBD1. The J segment lost 7 bases and the V segment lost 6 bases, leaving 3 bases of the junction unmatched. Germline V gene lookup returns CDR1 MNHEY and CDR2 SMNVEV (reference sequence). This CDR3 contains 14 residues. The CDR3 spells CASREDRGNSPLHF. The CDR3 DNA sequence: TGTGCCAGCAGAGAGGACAGGGGGAATTCACCCCTCCACTTT.